This entry is about one T cell receptor beta chain. What antigen it recognizes has not been identified. No much larger clonotype is one base removed from it; base qualities were not supplied. Participants in the prospective study were enrolled through a virtual design, were aged about 18 to 100 years, and lived in 20 to 30 United States geographic areas. Cohort assignment in the prospective study relied on participant-reported clinical history from a screening survey and a study questionnaire. Recovered participants in ImmuneRACE Cohort 3 were defined as having two consecutive negative NP/OP PCR tests, clearance from a healthcare professional, or resolution of symptoms. In the prospective study, mobile phlebotomists collected whole blood, serum and a nasopharyngeal or oropharyngeal swab from each participant. Participants in the prospective study had the option to provide additional blood draws and questionnaires over a roughly two-month period. Prospective study blood samples were shipped either frozen or at room temperature before DNA extraction.

The germline V gene provides CDR1 LGHNT and CDR2 FRNRAP. Trimming accounts for 1 base at V and 5 bases at J, while the number of junction bases matched to no gene is 6. CDR3 length: 17 amino acids, cysteine to phenylalanine. Of all the DNA, just the CDR3 is kept, 51 bases in frame from base 1. The data derive from a study of blood T cell repertoires in COVID-19 (TCRdb year 2020). Background on the whole study: Samples from collaborators originated in the United States, Italy and Spain and spanned both the acute and convalescent phases of COVID-19. The material from the prospective study consisted of cDNA or gDNA derived from T cells, B-cell-depleted T cells, or PBMCs. Subjects who had been exposed to COVID-19, were actively infected with it, or had recovered from it provided the deeply sampled blood TCRbeta repertoires that made up the dataset. The repertoires were made available in a free public database intended to serve as a resource for research on the immune response to SARS-CoV-2. Samples came from the ongoing ImmuneRACE study (first 160 participants) plus 1,254 subjects from 6 global collaborators. Sample metadata almost always included a de-identified subject ID, COVID-19 status, age in years and sex. Where available, HLA class I and class II types were taken from metadata supplied by the sample provider and were not determined by assay-based typing. Points the paper makes about the study in general: The quantity of clinical and demographic metadata differed by source and by participant and was supplied without curation.

TCRbeta CDR3 regions were amplified from genomic DNA by means of the immunoSEQ Assay, a bias-controlled multiplex PCR. As for how the authors treated the data: The number of nucleated cells in each sample was estimated from the amplification of reference gene primers within the assay. To quantify the absolute abundance of each unique TCRbeta CDR3 rearrangement, sequence reads were collapsed and filtered. For each sample, productive Simpson clonality was calculated as the square root of Simpson's diversity index over productive rearrangements. TCRdb limited this immuneACCESS table to in-frame rearrangements with V and J called. A share of clones is missing; checked studies link under half to unresolved V genes, and the rest is unexplained. V and J calls and clone size are given by that table; D and trimming were obtained from the DNA. For this sample the table gives approximately 300,000 clones, of which 85% to 90% were detected only once. Roughly a tenth of the sample is taken by the ten largest.

Here the chain combines TRBV12-5 and TRBJ2-6; TRBD1 agrees with 9 junctional bases. The source of this sequence is a young woman who had recovered from COVID-19. Sequencing used PBMCs or T cells enriched from blood (not recorded which). CDR3 protein: CASGLAGQGFRANVLTF. The DNA is TGTGCTAGTGGTTTGGCCGGACAGGGGTTTAGGGCCAACGTCCTGACTTTC.